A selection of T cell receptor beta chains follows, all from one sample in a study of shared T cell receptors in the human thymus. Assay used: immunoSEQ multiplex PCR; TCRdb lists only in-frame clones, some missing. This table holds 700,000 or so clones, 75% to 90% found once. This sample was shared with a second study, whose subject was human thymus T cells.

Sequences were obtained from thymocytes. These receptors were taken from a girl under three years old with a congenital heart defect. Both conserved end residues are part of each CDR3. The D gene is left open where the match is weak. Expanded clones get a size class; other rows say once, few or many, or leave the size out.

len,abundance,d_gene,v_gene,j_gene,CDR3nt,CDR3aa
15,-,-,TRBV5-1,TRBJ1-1,TGCGCCAGCAGCCCACCTGAGACAGAGGGGGTTGAAGCTTTCTTT,CASSPPETEGVEAFF
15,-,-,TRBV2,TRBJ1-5,TGTGCCAGCAGTGAGGCGGTAGTGGGTGGTCAGCCCCAGCATTTT,CASSEAVVGGQPQHF
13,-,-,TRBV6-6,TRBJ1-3,TGTGCCAGCGGGGGGAGATCTGGAAACACCATATATTTT,CASGGRSGNTIYF
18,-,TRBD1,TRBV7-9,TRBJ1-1,TGTGCCAGCAGCCAGAGGCGGGACAGGGTTTTAACGGAGGGTGAAGCTTTCTTT,CASSQRRDRVLTEGEAFF
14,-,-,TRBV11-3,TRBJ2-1,TGTGCCAGCAGCTTAGGAGGGGGGGATGATGAGCAGTTCTTC,CASSLGGGDDEQFF
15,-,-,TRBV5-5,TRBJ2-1,TGTGCCAGCAGCCCTGACACCGAGGAGGGCCATGAGCAGTTCTTC,CASSPDTEEGHEQFF
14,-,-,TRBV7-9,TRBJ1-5,TGTGCCAGCAGCATGGGGGGGCTCAATCAGCCCCAGCATTTT,CASSMGGLNQPQHF
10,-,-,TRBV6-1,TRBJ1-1,TGTGCCAGCGACACCGCTGAAGCTTTCTTT,CASDTAEAFF
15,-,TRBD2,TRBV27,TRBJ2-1,TGTGCCAGCAGTTCTTTAGCGGGGCCCTACAATGAGCAGTTCTTC,CASSSLAGPYNEQFF
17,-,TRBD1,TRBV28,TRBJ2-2,TGTGCCAGCAGGCAAGGGCAGGGGACAGTTAACACCGGGGAGCTGTTTTTT,CASRQGQGTVNTGELFF
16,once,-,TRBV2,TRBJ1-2,TGTGCCAGCAGCCAAGTATTCGGAGTTAATAACTATGGCTACACCTTC,CASSQVFGVNNYGYTF